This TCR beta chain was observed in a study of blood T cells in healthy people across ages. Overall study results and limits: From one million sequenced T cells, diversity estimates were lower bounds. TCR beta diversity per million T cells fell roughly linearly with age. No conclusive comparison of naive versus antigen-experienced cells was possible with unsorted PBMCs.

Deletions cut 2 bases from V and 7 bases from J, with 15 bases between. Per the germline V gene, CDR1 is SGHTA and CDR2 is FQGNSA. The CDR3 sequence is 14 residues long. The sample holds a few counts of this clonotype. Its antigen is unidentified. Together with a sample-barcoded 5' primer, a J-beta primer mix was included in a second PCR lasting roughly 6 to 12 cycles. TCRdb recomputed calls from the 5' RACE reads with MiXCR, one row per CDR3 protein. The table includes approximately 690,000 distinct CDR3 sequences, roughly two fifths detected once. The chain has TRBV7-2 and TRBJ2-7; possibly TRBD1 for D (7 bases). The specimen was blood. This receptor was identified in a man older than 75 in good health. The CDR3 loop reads CASSLTRAGGEQYF. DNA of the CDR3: TGTGCCAGCAGCTTAACCAGGGCAGGGGGGGAGCAGTACTTC.